One T cell receptor beta chain is described in this entry. This sample also contains other DNA sequences that code for the same CDR3. The CDR3 covers 14 residues. Germline trimming cut 6 bases from V and 6 bases from J; bases unmatched to any gene: 6. Germline CDR1 KGHSH, CDR2 LQKENI. The sample belongs to a study of control samples from healthy donors and cancer patients. Repertoires were generated with immunoSEQ multiplex PCR, while TCRdb's copy carries only in-frame clones and drops some. The sample has 150,000 to 200,000 clones; 75% to 95% are singletons. This chain links TRBV18 with TRBJ2-1, with 9 bases that match TRBD1. The sequencing input was blood. This TCR derives from a woman in her twenties or thirties in good health. CDR3 residues: CASSPGQGFNEQFF. CDR3 coding DNA: TGTGCCAGCTCGCCGGGACAGGGTTTCAATGAGCAGTTCTTC.